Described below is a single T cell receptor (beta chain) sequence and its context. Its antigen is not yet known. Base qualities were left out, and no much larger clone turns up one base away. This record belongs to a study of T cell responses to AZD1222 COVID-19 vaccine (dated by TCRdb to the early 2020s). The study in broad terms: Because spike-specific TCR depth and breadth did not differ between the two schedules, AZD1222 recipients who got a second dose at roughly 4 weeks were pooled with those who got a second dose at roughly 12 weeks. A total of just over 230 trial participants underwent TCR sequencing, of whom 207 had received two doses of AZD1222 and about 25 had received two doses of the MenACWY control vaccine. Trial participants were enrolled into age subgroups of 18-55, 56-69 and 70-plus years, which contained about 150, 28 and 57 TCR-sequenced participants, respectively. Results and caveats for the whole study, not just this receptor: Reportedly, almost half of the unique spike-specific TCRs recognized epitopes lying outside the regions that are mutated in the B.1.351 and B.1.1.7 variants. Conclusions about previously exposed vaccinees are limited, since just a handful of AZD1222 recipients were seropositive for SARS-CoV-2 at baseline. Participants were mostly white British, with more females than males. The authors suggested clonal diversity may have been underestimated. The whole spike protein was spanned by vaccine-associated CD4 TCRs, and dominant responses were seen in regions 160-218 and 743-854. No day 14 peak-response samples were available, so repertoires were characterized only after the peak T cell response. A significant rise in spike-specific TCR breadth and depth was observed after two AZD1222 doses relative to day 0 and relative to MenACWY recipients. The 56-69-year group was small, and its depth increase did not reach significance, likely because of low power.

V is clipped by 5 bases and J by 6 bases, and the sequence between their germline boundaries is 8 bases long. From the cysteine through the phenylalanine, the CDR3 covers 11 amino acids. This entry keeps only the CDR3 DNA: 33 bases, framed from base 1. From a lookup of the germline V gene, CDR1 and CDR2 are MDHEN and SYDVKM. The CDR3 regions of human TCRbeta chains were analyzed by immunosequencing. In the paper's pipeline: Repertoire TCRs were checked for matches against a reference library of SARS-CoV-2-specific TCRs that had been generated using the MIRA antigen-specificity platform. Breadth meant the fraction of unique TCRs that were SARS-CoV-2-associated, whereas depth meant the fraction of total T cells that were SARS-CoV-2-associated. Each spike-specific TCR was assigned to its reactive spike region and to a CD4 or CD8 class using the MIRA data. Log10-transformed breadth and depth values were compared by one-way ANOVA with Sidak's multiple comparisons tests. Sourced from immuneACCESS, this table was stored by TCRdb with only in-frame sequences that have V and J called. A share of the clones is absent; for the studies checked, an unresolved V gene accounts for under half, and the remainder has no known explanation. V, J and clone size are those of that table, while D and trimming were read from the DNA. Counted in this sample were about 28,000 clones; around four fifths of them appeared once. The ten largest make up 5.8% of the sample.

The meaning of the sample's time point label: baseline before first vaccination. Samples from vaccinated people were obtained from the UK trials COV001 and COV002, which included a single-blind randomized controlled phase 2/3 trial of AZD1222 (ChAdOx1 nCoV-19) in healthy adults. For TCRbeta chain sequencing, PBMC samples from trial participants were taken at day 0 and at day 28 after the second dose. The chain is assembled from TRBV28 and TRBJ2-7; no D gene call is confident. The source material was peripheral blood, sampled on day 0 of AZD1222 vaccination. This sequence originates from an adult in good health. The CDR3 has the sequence CASSETREQYF. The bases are TGTGCCAGCAGTGAAACTCGCGAGCAGTACTTC.